The next 14 T cell receptor beta chains were all read from a single sample in a study of T cells in Graves' hyperthyroidism and ophthalmopathy. The CDR3 regions of TCR beta were amplified from RNA transcripts. HTBI primers were used for first-round RT-PCR of the TCR CDR3. Each CDR3 protein gets one entry after TCRdb re-called the multiplex PCR reads with MiXCR. This table holds approximately 640,000 distinct CDR3 sequences, 17% found once. Sequenced material: blood. All receptors come from a man in his fifties with Graves' hyperthyroidism.

The chain links TRBV29-1 to TRBJ2-1; 8 nucleotides agree with TRBD1. The germline V gene encodes CDR1 SQVTM and CDR2 ANQGSEA. V lost 4 bases and J lost 6; bases outside the gene matches: 8. CDR3 length: 14 residues. DNA for the CDR3: TGCAGCGTTGTAGGGCAGGGGGCTTCCAATGAGCAGTTCTTC. It encodes CSVVGQGASNEQFF.

CDR3 sequence reads: CASSYSSSGKSSYNEQFF. The CDR3 DNA is TGTGCCAGCAGTTACTCGTCTAGCGGGAAGAGCTCCTACAATGAGCAGTTCTTC. The chain recombines TRBV6-5 with TRBJ2-1, with 9 positions matching TRBD2. The CDR3 loop spans 18 amino acids. Germline V gene sequence: CDR1 MNHEY, CDR2 SVGAGI. The ends lost 0 bases at V and 0 bases at J; junction bases unmatched: 6.

This clonotype was seen repeatedly, ten times or more. The V gene is TRBV12-3 or TRBV12-4, the J gene TRBJ1-5; D ambiguous. Trimming pared 0 bases from V and 0 bases from J, leaving 9 bases between. This CDR3 is built from 16 residues. The DNA of the CDR3 is TGTGCCAGCAGTTTAGCGTTCACAGATAGCAATCAGCCCCAGCATTTT. Encoded protein: CASSLAFTDSNQPQHF.

This clonotype has just a few counts. CDR3 sequence (DNA): TGTGCCAGTAGTATTCGGAAGGAATTTAGCTCTGGGGCCAACGTCCTGACTTTC. Translating it yields CASSIRKEFSSGANVLTF. The chain joins TRBV19 to TRBJ2-6; the D is unclear. The germline V gene has CDR1 LNHDA and CDR2 SQIVND (reference sequence). V lost 3 bases and J lost 0, with 15 bases in between. This CDR3 has 18 amino acids. The variable domain in full, with the rest retrieved from reference TRBV19 and TRBJ2-6, is DGGITQSPKYLFRKEGQNVTLSCEQNLNHDAMYWYRQDPGQGLRLIYYSQIVNDFQKGDIAEGYSVSREKKESFPLTVTSAQKNPTAFYLCASSIRKEFSSGANVLTFGAGSRLTVL.

Only one count was recorded for this clonotype. The chain couples TRBV10-3 to TRBJ2-3; D is perhaps TRBD1 (5 bases). Trimming left V 2 bases short and J 0 bases short, with 15 bases between. This CDR3 region has 17 residues. Germline loops: CDR1 ENHRY, CDR2 SYGVKD. CDR3: CAISELGGASSTDTQYF. CDR3 DNA sequence: TGTGCCATCAGTGAGCTTGGTGGGGCGTCGAGCACAGATACGCAGTATTTT.

This clonotype was observed a few times. This chain uses TRBV5-5 with TRBJ2-2, with D possibly TRBD2 on 5 matching bases. Trimming shortened V by 2 bases and J by 8 bases, and 19 bases separated the two germline ends. The CDR3 contains 16 residues. CDR1 is SGHKS and CDR2 is YYEKEE in the germline V gene (reference sequence). The CDR3 region is CASSFFLRTSGGELFF. The CDR3 DNA is TGTGCCAGCAGCTTTTTTTTAAGGACGTCGGGAGGGGAGCTGTTTTTT.

This clonotype was seen a few times. The rearrangement uses TRBV19 and TRBJ2-7; D ambiguous. CDR3 length equals 13 residues. Per the germline V gene, CDR1 is LNHDA and CDR2 is SQIVND (reference sequence). Deletions cut 1 base from V and 5 bases from J, with 9 bases between. The CDR3 protein is CASSIGASDEQYF. CDR3 bases: TGTGCCAGTAGTATAGGGGCGAGCGACGAGCAGTACTTC.

This clonotype has a count of ten or more. The chain uses TRBV29-1 and TRBJ2-7; 10 bases align to TRBD1. V shed 4 bases, J shed 4 bases, and the junction held 4 bases outside the gene matches. This CDR3 comprises 13 residues. Germline assignment: CDR1 SQVTM and CDR2 ANQGSEA. CDR3 sequence (DNA): TGCAGCGTTGGGGACAGGGGAGGATACGAGCAGTACTTC. Protein sequence: CSVGDRGGYEQYF.

This clonotype was seen repeatedly, ten times or more. The genes are TRBV28 and TRBJ1-1, with D possibly matching TRBD1 (6 bases). The germline V gene encodes CDR1 MDHEN and CDR2 SYDVKM. V lost 7 bases and J 4 bases, leaving 19 bases between the germline ends. This CDR3 comprises 15 residues. In nucleotides, the CDR3 is TGTGCCAGCATCGAGGGGGGCGCCGGGAGCACTGAAGCTTTCTTT. Translation gives CASIEGGAGSTEAFF.

This clonotype was seen many times. The genes are TRBV10-1 and TRBJ2-7; D is perhaps TRBD2 (6 bases). The germline gives CDR1 WNHNN, CDR2 SYGVQD (reference sequence). The V end was cut by 2 bases, the J end by 1 base, with 12 bases between. This CDR3 contains 15 residues. The CDR3 here is CASSEGGTDSYEQYF. DNA for the CDR3: TGCGCCAGCAGTGAGGGGGGGACGGATTCCTACGAGCAGTACTTC.

This clonotype has ten or more counts. The gene calls are TRBV7-9 and TRBJ2-1, with D uncertain. CDR1 and CDR2 (germline): SEHNR, FQNEAQ (reference sequence). V lost 3 bases and J lost 8, with 5 bases in between. This CDR3 spans 11 amino acids. The CDR3 loop reads CASSLIDEQFF. CDR3 coding DNA: TGTGCCAGCAGCTTGATAGATGAGCAGTTCTTC.

This clonotype was counted many times. The V and J genes are TRBV7-2 and TRBJ2-5; D unclear. Germline CDR1 and CDR2: SGHTA and FQGNSA. This CDR3 is built from 12 residues. V was shortened by 5 bases and J by 6 bases, with 10 bases between the two germline ends. The CDR3 here is CASSPTGKTQYF. Written as DNA, the CDR3 is TGTGCCAGCAGCCCTACTGGAAAGACCCAGTACTTC.

About this clonotype itself: Given a much more abundant clone one base away, this may be a read error. V and J are TRBV28 and TRBJ2-3; 13 nucleotides agree with TRBD2. The CDR3 contains 19 residues. Germline lookup yields CDR1 MDHEN and CDR2 SYDVKM. Trimming cost V 4 bases and J 4 bases; bases outside gene matches: 14. This CDR3 is CASSSGLAGQKLGPDTQYF. As DNA, the CDR3 is TGTGCCAGCAGTTCGGGACTAGCGGGACAGAAATTGGGGCCAGATACGCAGTATTTT.

The rearrangement links TRBV30 to TRBJ1-4; D is possibly TRBD1 (6 bases). Germline V gene data show CDR1 as GTSNPN and CDR2 as SVGIG (reference sequence). The CDR3 length is 16 residues. V lost 0 bases, J lost 8 bases, and 19 bases lay in between. The CDR3 coding sequence is TGTGCCTGGAGTGTACAAGTAGGGACATCTAGAGAAAAACTGTTTTTT. Its protein product is CAWSVQVGTSREKLFF. The complete variable domain, with remaining parts taken from reference TRBV30 and TRBJ1-4, reads SQTIHQWPATLVQPVGSPLSLECTVEGTSNPNLYWYRQAAGRGLQLLFYSVGIGQISSEVPQNLSASRPQDRQFILSSKKLLLSDSGFYLCAWSVQVGTSREKLFFGSGTQLSVL.